This T cell receptor (beta chain) was recorded in a study of shared clonotypes between healthy human individuals. Study observations and caveats: Richness estimates generally favored naive over memory subsets. It was the non-shared clonotypes that had lower generation probabilities than clonotypes shared by all four donors.

A word on this clone: Its target is not known.

Per the germline V gene, CDR1 is SGHRS and CDR2 is YFSETQ. The CDR3 totals 14 residues. V lost 4 bases to trimming and J lost 7 bases, with 17 bases between them. Assay execution took place at the deep level. The table came from immunoSEQ multiplex PCR; TCRdb's copy has only in-frame clones and leaves some out. The data contain about 1 million clones, around four fifths of them singletons. Study donors comprised healthy, HIV-negative adults devoid of recent acute infection or vaccination. This TCR derives from a man aged 18 to 35 in good health. V usage is TRBV5-1 and J usage is TRBJ1-2, with D hard to call. Sequenced sample: memory CD4+ T cells sorted from blood. The sample's subset: CD45RA-negative fraction. The CDR3 coding sequence is TGCGCCAGCAGCCCCCTCGAGGGTCTTGGTGGCTACACCTTC. Translation gives CASSPLEGLGGYTF.